This TCR beta chain was identified in a study of response to subunit inactivated influenza vaccine. The CDR3 totals 15 residues. The V gene end was trimmed by 5 bases and the J gene end by 7 bases; junction bases not matched to a gene: 7. From germline, CDR1 is SGHAT and CDR2 FQDESV (reference sequence). MiXCR, applied by TCRdb to the RT-PCR reads, yields one record per CDR3 protein. The sample holds about 780,000 distinct CDR3 sequences, approximately 17% seen once. This receptor was identified in a man aged 45 to 65 who received an inactivated influenza vaccine. The chain combines TRBV11-1 with TRBJ2-1, with 11 bases lining up with TRBD2. The sequences come from PBMCs from blood, collected 5 to 6 days after vaccination. CDR3: CASSQLAGVFNEQFF. DNA for the CDR3: TGTGCCAGCAGCCAACTAGCGGGAGTTTTTAATGAGCAGTTCTTC.